Listed below are T cell receptor beta chains from one sample, sequenced in a study of T-cell reconstitution after alpha-beta-depleted transplantation in children. MiXCR was run by TCRdb on the PCR reads, yielding one entry per CDR3 protein. The table records 610,000 or so distinct CDR3 sequences, around 27% of them present only once. Sequenced here: PBMCs, sampled before TCRalphabeta/CD19-depleted stem cell transplant. The origin of the receptors is a boy in the first two years of life with Wiskott-Aldrich syndrome, due to receive a stem cell transplant. Each CDR3 is given with its conserved first and last residue. The D gene is left open where the match is weak. Clone size is not always given. Where it is, it says once, few, many or a class for expanded clones.

J	size	V	D	DNA	CDR3
TRBJ2-5	NA	TRBV29-1	NA	TGCAGCATTGAACCCAGGGCCGAGACCCAGTACTTC	CSIEPRAETQYF
TRBJ2-7	NA	TRBV27	NA	TGTGCCAGCAGTGGGCGGTGGGAGCAGTACTTC	CASSGRWEQYF
TRBJ2-5	NA	TRBV20-1	TRBD2	TGCAGTGCAGATGGACTAGCGGGAGGGCGGCAAGAGACCCAGTACTTC	CSADGLAGGRQETQYF
TRBJ2-7	few	TRBV7-9	NA	TGTGCCAGCAGCGTTCCGGGACGGGACCACTACGAGCAGTACTTC	CASSVPGRDHYEQYF
TRBJ2-1	NA	TRBV9	TRBD2	TGTGCCAGCAGCTCTAGACTAGCGGGAGATCTTTGGGGCTCCTACAATGAGCAGTTCTTC	CASSSRLAGDLWGSYNEQFF
TRBJ1-5	few	TRBV2	TRBD1	TGTGCCAGTACAGGGGGCAACAATCAGCCCCAGCATTTT	CASTGGNNQPQHF
TRBJ2-1	NA	TRBV2	TRBD2	TGTGCCAGCAGAAATGAGGGAGGGAATGAGCAGTTCTTC	CASRNEGGNEQFF
TRBJ2-7	NA	TRBV5-1	TRBD1	TGCGCCAGCAGCTTGGCCCCGGGACAGGGGATGATCTACTACGAGCAGTACTTC	CASSLAPGQGMIYYEQYF
TRBJ1-1	few	TRBV28	NA	TGTGCCAGCAGTTTAATCAGGGTCAGGAACACTGAAGCTTTCTTT	CASSLIRVRNTEAFF
TRBJ2-7	once	TRBV5-6	TRBD1	TGTGCCAGCAGCTTGTTCCAGGGGGCCGGGTACGAGCAGTACTTC	CASSLFQGAGYEQYF
TRBJ2-2	NA	TRBV30	TRBD1	TGTGCCCATTCCCGGGACAGGAACACCGGGGAGCTGTTTTTT	CAHSRDRNTGELFF
TRBJ1-2	NA	TRBV5-1	NA	TGCGCCAGCAGCTTGAGCGGCAGCGCCTCTAACTATGGCTACACCTTC	CASSLSGSASNYGYTF
TRBJ2-3	NA	TRBV10-1	NA	TGCGCCAGCAGTGATCGACAGGACCGCACAGATACGCAGTATTTT	CASSDRQDRTDTQYF
TRBJ2-7	few	TRBV13	NA	TGTGCCAGCAGCTTGGGACGTACTTTAGACTACGAGCAGTACTTC	CASSLGRTLDYEQYF
TRBJ2-1	NA	TRBV27	TRBD2	TGTGCCAGCAAGGGACTAGCGGTAGATGAGCAGTTCTTC	CASKGLAVDEQFF
TRBJ2-3	few	TRBV11-1	TRBD2	TGTGCCAGCAGCTGGGGACTAGCGGGAGAGCGTAGCACAGATACGCAGTATTTT	CASSWGLAGERSTDTQYF
TRBJ2-1	once	TRBV5-1	TRBD2	TGCGCCAGCAGCGAAGGGACTAGCGGGAGGGGACCTCCGCAGTTCTTC	CASSEGTSGRGPPQFF
TRBJ2-1	few	TRBV5-1	TRBD2	TGCGCCAGCAGCCCCTTCGGGACTAGCGACCACAATGAGCAGTTCTTC	CASSPFGTSDHNEQFF
TRBJ2-7	NA	TRBV5-1	NA	TGCGCCAGCAGCCCCATCGGAGGGAGATTAATACCAGCCGAGCAGTACTTC	CASSPIGGRLIPAEQYF
TRBJ1-5	NA	TRBV15	NA	TGTGCCACCAGCAGAGGGAGGCGCAATCAGCCCCAGCATTTT	CATSRGRRNQPQHF
TRBJ2-3	few	TRBV5-6	TRBD2	TGTGCCAGCAGCCCGGGACTAGCGGAGTACACAGATACGCAGTATTTT	CASSPGLAEYTDTQYF
TRBJ2-7	NA	TRBV20-1	TRBD1	TGCAGTGCTCCAGCCGGGACAGGGGTCTCCTACGAGCAGTACTTC	CSAPAGTGVSYEQYF
TRBJ2-3	NA	TRBV20-1	TRBD2	TGCAGTGCTGGGAAAGCGGGAGCAGCAGATACGCAGTATTTT	CSAGKAGAADTQYF
TRBJ2-1	few	TRBV5-1	TRBD2	TGCGCCAGCAGCTTACTAGCGGCCAAGAATGAGCAGTTCTTC	CASSLLAAKNEQFF
TRBJ2-1	few	TRBV9	TRBD2	TGTGCCAGCAGCGTGGGTAGCGGGAGAGGTGAGCAGTTCTTC	CASSVGSGRGEQFF
TRBJ2-1	NA	TRBV5-1	NA	TGCGCCAGCAGCGAGGTCGGGGGGCACAATGAGCAGTTCTTC	CASSEVGGHNEQFF
TRBJ2-1	NA	TRBV7-9	NA	TGTGCCAGCAGCTTAGAAGGGAGAGGCCCCTACAATGAGCAGTTCTTC	CASSLEGRGPYNEQFF
TRBJ1-6	NA	TRBV28	NA	TGTGCCAGCACTGGAGGGAATACCTATAATTCACCCCTCCACTTT	CASTGGNTYNSPLHF
TRBJ2-1	few	TRBV6-5	TRBD2	TGTGCCAGCAGTTATAGTAGCGGGAGGTTTACCTACAATGAGCAGTTCTTC	CASSYSSGRFTYNEQFF
TRBJ2-1	NA	TRBV7-2	TRBD2	TGTGCCAGCAGCGTCAAGGGACTACAACCTTACAATGAGCAGTTCTTC	CASSVKGLQPYNEQFF
TRBJ2-7	few	TRBV12-3/TRBV12-4	NA	TGTGCCAGCAGTTCTCCCCCTAGACACGAGCAGTACTTC	CASSSPPRHEQYF
TRBJ1-4	few	TRBV5-1	TRBD1	TGCGCCAGCAGCTTGGCAGGGGGAGAAGATGAAAAACTGTTTTTT	CASSLAGGEDEKLFF
TRBJ1-1	NA	TRBV20-1	TRBD1	TGCAGTGCTAAGGGCTACAGGGGTCGGAAGAGGCAAACTGAAGCTTTCTTT	CSAKGYRGRKRQTEAFF
TRBJ2-1	NA	TRBV20-1	NA	TGCAGTGCGCGACCTCTACCGACTGAGCAGTTCTTC	CSARPLPTEQFF
TRBJ2-7	few	TRBV28	TRBD2	TGTGCCAGCAGTTCCCGACTAGCGGGTGCAGGGCAGTACTTC	CASSSRLAGAGQYF
TRBJ2-1	few	TRBV27	TRBD2	TGTGCCAGCAGTCCGACACTGACTAGCGGGAAGCAGTTCTTC	CASSPTLTSGKQFF
TRBJ2-3	few	TRBV28	NA	TGTGCCAGTCGTCCGGGGGCAGGGGATACGCAGTATTTT	CASRPGAGDTQYF
TRBJ2-1	few	TRBV6-1	NA	TGTGCCAGCAGTGTTTCCCTTTCGGTGGGTCATCATGAGCAGTTCTTC	CASSVSLSVGHHEQFF
TRBJ2-1	NA	TRBV24-1	NA	TGTGCCACCAGTGATGAGCGGAGCTCCTACAATGAGCAGTTCTTC	CATSDERSSYNEQFF
TRBJ1-1	few	TRBV20-1	NA	TGCAGTGCAAGGTTACAGGGCGGCACTGAAGCTTTCTTT	CSARLQGGTEAFF
TRBJ1-1	NA	TRBV6-1	NA	TGTGCCAGCTGGATTGGGGGGGCAGGGAACACTGAAGCTTTCTTT	CASWIGGAGNTEAFF
TRBJ1-1	NA	TRBV2	TRBD1	TGTGCCAGCAGCTTAAACCGGGGGACAGGTGAAGCTTTCTTT	CASSLNRGTGEAFF
TRBJ2-1	few	TRBV5-1	TRBD2	TGCGCCAGCAGCTTGGAGGCTAGCGGGAGCTTCCATGAGCAGTTCTTC	CASSLEASGSFHEQFF
TRBJ2-1	few	TRBV9	NA	TGTGCCAGCAGCGTAGGGACTGAATACAATGAGCAGTTCTTC	CASSVGTEYNEQFF
TRBJ2-2	NA	TRBV25-1	TRBD2	TGTGCCAGCAGTGAATGGGGCCGGGAGGACACCGGGGAGCTGTTTTTT	CASSEWGREDTGELFF
TRBJ1-1	many	TRBV9	NA	TGTGCCAGCAGCAACGAAGACAGTGAAGCTTTCTTT	CASSNEDSEAFF
TRBJ1-1	few	TRBV5-1	NA	TGCGCCAGCAGCTTGGGACACAGGGCGAACACTGAAGCTTTCTTT	CASSLGHRANTEAFF
TRBJ2-2	NA	TRBV24-1	NA	TGTGCCACCGAGAACTCCGGGAGAACCGGGGAGCTGTTTTTT	CATENSGRTGELFF
TRBJ2-1	NA	TRBV2	TRBD2	TGTGCCAGCAGTGAAGCGGGACTAGCGGTCTACAATGAGCAGTTCTTC	CASSEAGLAVYNEQFF
TRBJ2-3	NA	TRBV18	NA	TGTGCCAGCTCACCACCGACTAGTAACACAGATACGCAGTATTTT	CASSPPTSNTDTQYF
TRBJ2-1	NA	TRBV2	NA	TGTGCCTGGGGAGATCCGGATTCCTACAATGAGCAGTTCTTC	CAWGDPDSYNEQFF
TRBJ1-4	few	TRBV5-1	NA	TGCGCCAGCAGCACCACGTCGGTAGGAGAAAAACTGTTTTTT	CASSTTSVGEKLFF
TRBJ1-6	NA	TRBV20-1	NA	TGCAGTGCTAGAGATTTAAGGGGCTCCTATAATTCACCCCTCCACTTT	CSARDLRGSYNSPLHF